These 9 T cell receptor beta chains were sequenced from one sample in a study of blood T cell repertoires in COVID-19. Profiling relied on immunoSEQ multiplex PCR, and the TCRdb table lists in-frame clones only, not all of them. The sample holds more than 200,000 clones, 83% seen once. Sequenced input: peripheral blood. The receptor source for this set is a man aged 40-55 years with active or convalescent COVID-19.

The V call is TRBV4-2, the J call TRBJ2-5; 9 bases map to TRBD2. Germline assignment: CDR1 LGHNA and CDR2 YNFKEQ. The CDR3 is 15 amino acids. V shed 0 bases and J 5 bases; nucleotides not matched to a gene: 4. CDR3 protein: CASSQDSGSEETQYF. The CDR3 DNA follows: TGTGCCAGCAGCCAAGATAGCGGGAGTGAGGAGACCCAGTACTTC.

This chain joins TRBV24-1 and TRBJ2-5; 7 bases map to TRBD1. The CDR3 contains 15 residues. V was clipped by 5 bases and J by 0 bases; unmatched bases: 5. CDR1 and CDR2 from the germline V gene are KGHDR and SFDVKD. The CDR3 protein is CATSATGVHQETQYF. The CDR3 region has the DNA TGTGCCACCAGTGCCACAGGGGTTCACCAAGAGACCCAGTACTTC.

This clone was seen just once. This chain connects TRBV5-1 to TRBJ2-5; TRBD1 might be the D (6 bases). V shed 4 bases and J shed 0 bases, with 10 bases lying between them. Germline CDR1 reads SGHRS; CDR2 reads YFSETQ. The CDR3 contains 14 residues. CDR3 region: CASSPGQYQETQYF. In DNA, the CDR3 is TGCGCCAGCAGCCCCGGACAGTACCAAGAGACCCAGTACTTC. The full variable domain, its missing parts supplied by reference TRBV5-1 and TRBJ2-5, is KAGVTQTPRYLIKTRGQQVTLSCSPISGHRSVSWYQQTPGQGLQFLFEYFSETQRNKGNFPGRFSGRQFSNSRSEMNVSTLELGDSALYLCASSPGQYQETQYFGPGTRLLVL.

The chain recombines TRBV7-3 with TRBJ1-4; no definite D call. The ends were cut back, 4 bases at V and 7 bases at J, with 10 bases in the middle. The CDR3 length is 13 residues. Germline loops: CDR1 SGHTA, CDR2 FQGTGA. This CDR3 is CASSSNTGEKLFF. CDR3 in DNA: TGTGCCAGCAGCTCAAACACGGGTGAAAAACTGTTTTTT.

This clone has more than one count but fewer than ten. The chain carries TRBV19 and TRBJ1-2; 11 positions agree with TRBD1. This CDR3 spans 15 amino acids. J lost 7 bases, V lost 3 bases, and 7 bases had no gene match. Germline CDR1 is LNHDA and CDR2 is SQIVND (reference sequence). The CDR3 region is CASSIPDRGLGGYTF. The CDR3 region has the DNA TGTGCCAGTAGTATCCCGGACAGGGGGCTTGGTGGCTACACCTTC.

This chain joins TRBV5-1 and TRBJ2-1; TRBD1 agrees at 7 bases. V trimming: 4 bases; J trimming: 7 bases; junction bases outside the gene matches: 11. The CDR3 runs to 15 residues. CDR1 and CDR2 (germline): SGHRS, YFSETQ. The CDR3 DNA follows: TGCGCCAGCAGCCAGACGACAGGGCTGAAGAATGAGCAGTTCTTC. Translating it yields CASSQTTGLKNEQFF.

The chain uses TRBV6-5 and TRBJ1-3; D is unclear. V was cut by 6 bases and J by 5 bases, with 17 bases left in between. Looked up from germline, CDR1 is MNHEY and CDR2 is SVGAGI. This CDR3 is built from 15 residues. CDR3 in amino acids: CASRDLFGARNTIYF. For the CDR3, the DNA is TGTGCCAGCAGGGATCTCTTTGGAGCTAGAAACACCATATATTTT.

CDR3 sequence reads: CASSGGGTGVADTQYF. The DNA for the CDR3 is TGTGCCAGCAGCGGAGGGGGGACAGGGGTGGCAGATACGCAGTATTTT. The J gene is TRBJ2-3, the V gene TRBV9, with TRBD1 matching 10 bases. The length of the CDR3 is 16 residues. The V segment lost 3 bases and the J segment 4 bases; nucleotides outside the gene matches: 8. CDR1 SGDLS and CDR2 YYNGEE come from the germline V gene.

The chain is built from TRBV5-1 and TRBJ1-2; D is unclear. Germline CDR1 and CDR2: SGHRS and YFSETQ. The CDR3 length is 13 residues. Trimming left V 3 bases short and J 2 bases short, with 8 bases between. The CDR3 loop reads CASSSTENYGYTF. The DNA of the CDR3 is TGCGCCAGCAGCTCAACAGAGAACTATGGCTACACCTTC.